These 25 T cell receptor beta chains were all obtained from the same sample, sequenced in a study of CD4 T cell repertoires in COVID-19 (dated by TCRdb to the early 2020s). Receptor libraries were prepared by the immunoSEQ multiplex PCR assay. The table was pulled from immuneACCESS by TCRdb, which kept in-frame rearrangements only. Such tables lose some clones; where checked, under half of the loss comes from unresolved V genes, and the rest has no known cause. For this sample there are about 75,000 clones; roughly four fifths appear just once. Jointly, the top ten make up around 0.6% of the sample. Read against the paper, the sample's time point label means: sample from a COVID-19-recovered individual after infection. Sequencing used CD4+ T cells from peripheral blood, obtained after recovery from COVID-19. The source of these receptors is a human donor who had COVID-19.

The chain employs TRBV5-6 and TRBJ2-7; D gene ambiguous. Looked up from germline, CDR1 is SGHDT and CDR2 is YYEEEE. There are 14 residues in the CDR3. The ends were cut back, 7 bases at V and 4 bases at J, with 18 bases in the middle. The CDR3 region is CASGELGLSYEQYF. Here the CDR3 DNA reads TGTGCCAGCGGCGAATTAGGCTTAAGTTACGAGCAGTACTTC.

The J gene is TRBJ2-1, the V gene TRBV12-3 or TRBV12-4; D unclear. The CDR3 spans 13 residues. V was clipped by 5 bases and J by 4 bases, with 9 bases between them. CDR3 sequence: CASSPPQYNEQFF. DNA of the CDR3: TGTGCCAGCAGTCCGCCCCAGTACAATGAGCAGTTCTTC.

The CDR3 DNA reads as TGTGCCAGCAGTTCCGCCCCAGAGGTTAGCTCCTACGAGCAGTACTTC. Its translation is CASSSAPEVSSYEQYF. V is TRBV28 and J is TRBJ2-7, with D hard to call. The CDR3 consists of 16 residues. Germline CDR1 and CDR2: MDHEN and SYDVKM. Trimming shortened V by 4 bases and J by 0 bases, and 16 bases separated the two germline ends.

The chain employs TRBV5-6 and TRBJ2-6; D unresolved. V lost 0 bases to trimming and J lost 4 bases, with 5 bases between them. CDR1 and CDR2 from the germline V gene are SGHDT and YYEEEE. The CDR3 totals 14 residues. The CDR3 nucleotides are TGTGCCAGCAGCTTGGGTAACGGGGCCAACGTCCTGACTTTC. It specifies CASSLGNGANVLTF.

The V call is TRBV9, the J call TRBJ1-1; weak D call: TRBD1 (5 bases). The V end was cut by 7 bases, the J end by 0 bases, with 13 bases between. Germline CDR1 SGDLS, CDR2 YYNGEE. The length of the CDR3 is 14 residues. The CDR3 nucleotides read TGTGCCAGCGGGGCAGGGCCCCTGAACACTGAAGCTTTCTTT. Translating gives CASGAGPLNTEAFF.

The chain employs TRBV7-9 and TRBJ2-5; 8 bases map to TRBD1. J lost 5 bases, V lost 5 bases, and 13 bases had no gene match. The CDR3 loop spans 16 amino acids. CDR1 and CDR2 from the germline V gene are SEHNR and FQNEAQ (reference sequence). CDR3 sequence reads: CASSILTGGFGETQYF. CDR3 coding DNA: TGTGCCAGCAGCATACTCACAGGGGGATTCGGGGAGACCCAGTACTTC.

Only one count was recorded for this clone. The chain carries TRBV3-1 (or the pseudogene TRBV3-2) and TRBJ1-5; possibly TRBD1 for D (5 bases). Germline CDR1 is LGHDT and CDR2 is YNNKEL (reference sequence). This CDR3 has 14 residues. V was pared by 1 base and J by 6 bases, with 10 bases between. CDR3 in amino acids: CASSQGSGGQPQHF. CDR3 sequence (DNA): TGTGCCAGCAGCCAAGGGTCGGGGGGTCAGCCCCAGCATTTT.

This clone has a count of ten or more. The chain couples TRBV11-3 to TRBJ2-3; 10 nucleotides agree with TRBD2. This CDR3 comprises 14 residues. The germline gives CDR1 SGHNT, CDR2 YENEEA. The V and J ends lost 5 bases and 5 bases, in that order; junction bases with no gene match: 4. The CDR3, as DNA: TGTGCCAGCAGCCGGACTAGCGGAAGAGATACGCAGTATTTT. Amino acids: CASSRTSGRDTQYF.

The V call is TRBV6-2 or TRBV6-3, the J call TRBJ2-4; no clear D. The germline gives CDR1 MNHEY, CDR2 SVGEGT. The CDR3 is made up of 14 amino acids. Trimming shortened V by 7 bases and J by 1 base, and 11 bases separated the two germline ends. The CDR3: CASNPDAAKNIQYF. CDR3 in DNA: TGTGCCAGCAACCCGGACGCTGCCAAAAACATTCAGTACTTC.

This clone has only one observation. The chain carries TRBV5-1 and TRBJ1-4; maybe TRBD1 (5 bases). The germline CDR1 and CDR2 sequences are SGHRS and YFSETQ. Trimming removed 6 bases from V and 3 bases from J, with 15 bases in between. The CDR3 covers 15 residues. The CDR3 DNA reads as TGCGCCAGCACGCCCCTGGGGGATCCTAATGAAAAACTGTTTTTT. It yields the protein CASTPLGDPNEKLFF.

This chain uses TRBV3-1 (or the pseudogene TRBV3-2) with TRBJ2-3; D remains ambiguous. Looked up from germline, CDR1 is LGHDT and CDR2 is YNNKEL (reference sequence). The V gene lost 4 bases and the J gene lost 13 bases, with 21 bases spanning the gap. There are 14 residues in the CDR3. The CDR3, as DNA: TGTGCCAGCAGCCTCAGCATGGCCGGGTTCAAGGAGTATTTT. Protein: CASSLSMAGFKEYF.

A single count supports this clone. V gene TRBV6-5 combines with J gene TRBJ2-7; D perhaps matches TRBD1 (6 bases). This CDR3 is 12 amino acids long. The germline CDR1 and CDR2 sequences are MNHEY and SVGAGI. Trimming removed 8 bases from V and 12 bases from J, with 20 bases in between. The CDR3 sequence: CASETGASRWYF. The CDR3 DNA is TGTGCCAGCGAGACAGGCGCCTCCCGATGGTACTTC.

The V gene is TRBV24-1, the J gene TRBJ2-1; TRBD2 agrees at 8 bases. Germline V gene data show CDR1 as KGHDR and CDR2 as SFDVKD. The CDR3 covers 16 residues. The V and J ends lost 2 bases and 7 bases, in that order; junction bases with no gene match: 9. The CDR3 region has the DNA TGTGCCACCAGTGATTCTAGCGGGTTGGTCAGGAATGAGCAGTTCTTC. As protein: CATSDSSGLVRNEQFF.

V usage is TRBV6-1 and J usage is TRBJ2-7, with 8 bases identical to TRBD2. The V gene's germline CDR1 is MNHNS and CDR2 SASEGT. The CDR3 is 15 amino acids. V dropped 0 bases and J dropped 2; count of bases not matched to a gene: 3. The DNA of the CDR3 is TGTGCCAGCAGTGAAGCCATGCGGGGGGCCTACGAGCAGTACTTC. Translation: CASSEAMRGAYEQYF.

The CDR3 DNA sequence: TGCAGTGCTAGTCCGTTGGGTCTGCAGGGAGGCGCGAGGGGCTACACCTTC. This translates into CSASPLGLQGGARGYTF. The chain carries TRBV20-1 and TRBJ1-2; D is possibly TRBD1 (5 bases). V lost 3 bases and J 8 bases, leaving 28 bases between the germline ends. CDR1 DFQATT and CDR2 SNEGSKA come from the germline V gene (reference sequence). CDR3 length: 17 residues.

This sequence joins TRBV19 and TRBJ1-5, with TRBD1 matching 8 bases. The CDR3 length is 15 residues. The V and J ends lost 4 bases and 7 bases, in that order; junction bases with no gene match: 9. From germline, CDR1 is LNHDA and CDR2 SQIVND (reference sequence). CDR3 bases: TGTGCCAGTAGTACGACAGGGGATTATGGACAGCCCCAGCATTTT. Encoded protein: CASSTTGDYGQPQHF. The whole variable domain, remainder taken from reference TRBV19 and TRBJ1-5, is DGGITQSPKYLFRKEGQNVTLSCEQNLNHDAMYWYRQDPGQGLRLIYYSQIVNDFQKGDIAEGYSVSREKKESFPLTVTSAQKNPTAFYLCASSTTGDYGQPQHFGDGTRLSIL.

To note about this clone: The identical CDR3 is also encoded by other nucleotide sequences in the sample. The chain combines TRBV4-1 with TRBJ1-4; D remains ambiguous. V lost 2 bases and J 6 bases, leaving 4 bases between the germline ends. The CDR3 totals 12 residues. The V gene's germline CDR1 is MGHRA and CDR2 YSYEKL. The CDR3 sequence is CASSQPYEKLFF. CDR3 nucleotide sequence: TGCGCCAGCAGCCAACCCTATGAAAAACTGTTTTTT.

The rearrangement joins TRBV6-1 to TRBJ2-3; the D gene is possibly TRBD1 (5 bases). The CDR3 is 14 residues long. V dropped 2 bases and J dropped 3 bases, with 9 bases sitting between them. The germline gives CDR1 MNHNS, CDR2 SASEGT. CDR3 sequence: CASSERGRTDTQYF. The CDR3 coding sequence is TGTGCCAGCAGTGAAAGGGGTAGGACAGATACGCAGTATTTT.

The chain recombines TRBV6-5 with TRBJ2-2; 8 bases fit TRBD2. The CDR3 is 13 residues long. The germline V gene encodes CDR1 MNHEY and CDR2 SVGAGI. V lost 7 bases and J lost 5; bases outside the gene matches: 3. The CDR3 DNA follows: TGTGCCAGCATTAGACTAGCGACCGGGGAGCTGTTTTTT. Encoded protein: CASIRLATGELFF.

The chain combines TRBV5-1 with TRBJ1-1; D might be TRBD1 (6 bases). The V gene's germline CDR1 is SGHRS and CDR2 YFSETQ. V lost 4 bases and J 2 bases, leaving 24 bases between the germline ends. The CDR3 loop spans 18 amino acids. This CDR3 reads CASSPERGGPTTNTEAFF. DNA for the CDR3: TGCGCCAGCAGCCCAGAGCGGGGGGGCCCAACTACAAACACTGAAGCTTTCTTT.

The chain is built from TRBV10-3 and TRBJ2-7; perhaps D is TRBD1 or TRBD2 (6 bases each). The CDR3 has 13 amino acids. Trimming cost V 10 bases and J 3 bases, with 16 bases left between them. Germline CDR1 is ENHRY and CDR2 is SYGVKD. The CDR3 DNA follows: TGTGCCACCCACGGGGGCGCGAACTACGAGCAGTACTTC. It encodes CATHGGANYEQYF.

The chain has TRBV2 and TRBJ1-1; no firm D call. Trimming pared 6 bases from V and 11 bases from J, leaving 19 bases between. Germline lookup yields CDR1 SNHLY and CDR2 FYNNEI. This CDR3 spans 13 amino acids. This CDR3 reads CASSPGHQVKAFF. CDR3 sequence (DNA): TGTGCCAGCAGCCCGGGTCATCAGGTGAAGGCTTTCTTT.

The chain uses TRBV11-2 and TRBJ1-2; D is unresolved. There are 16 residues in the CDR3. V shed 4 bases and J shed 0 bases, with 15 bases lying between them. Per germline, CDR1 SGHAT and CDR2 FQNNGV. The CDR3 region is CASSWGPTEANYGYTF. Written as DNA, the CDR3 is TGTGCCAGCAGCTGGGGTCCCACCGAGGCTAACTATGGCTACACCTTC.

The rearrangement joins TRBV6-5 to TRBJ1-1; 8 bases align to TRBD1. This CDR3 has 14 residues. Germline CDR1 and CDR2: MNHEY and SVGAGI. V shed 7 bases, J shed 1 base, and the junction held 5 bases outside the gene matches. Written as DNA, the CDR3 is TGTGCCAGCACCTTCGGACAGGGGAACACTGAAGCTTTCTTT. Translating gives CASTFGQGNTEAFF.

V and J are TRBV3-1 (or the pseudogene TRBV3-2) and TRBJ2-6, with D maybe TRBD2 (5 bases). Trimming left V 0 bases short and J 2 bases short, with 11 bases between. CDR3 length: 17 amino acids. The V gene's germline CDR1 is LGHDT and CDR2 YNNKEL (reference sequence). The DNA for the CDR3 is TGTGCCAGCAGCCAAGATGGAAAGGGAGCTGGGGCCAACGTCCTGACTTTC. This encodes CASSQDGKGAGANVLTF.